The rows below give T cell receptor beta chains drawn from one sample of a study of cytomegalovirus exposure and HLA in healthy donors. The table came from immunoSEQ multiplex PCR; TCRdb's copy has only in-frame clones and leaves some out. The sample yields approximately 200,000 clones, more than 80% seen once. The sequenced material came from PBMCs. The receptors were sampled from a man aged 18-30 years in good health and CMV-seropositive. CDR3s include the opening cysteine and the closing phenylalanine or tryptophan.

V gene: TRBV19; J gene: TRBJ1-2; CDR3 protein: CASTSAGGSYGYTF
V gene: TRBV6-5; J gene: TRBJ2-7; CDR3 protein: CASRRRQVPYEQYF
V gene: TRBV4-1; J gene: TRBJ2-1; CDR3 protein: CASSRLSGSSYNEQFF
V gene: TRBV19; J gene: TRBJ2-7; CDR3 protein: CASSHSGYGYEQYF
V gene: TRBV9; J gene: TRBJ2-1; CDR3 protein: CASSVASGSLVEQFF
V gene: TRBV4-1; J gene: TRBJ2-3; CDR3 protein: CASSQDRGTDTQYF
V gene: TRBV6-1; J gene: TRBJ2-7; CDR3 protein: CATTGTRVSYEQYF
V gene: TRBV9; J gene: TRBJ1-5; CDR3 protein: CASSETVSNQPQHF
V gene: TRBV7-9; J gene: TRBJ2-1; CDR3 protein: CASSPSLGQFF
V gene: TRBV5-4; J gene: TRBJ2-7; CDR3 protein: CASSPGTSGINEQYF
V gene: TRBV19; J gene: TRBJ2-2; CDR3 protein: CATTRGGRTNTGELFF
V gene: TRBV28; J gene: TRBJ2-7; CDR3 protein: CASSFPGAPGLAGGSSYEQYF
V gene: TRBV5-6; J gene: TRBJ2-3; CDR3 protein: CASSSYSPRTDTQYF
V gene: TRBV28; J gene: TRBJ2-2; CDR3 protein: CASSLFTRGTGELFF
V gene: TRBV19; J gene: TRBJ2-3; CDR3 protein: CASSTRRGPYTDTQYF
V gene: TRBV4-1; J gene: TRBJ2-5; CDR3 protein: CASSQGAGGLQETQYF
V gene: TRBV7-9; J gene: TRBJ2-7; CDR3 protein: CASSSGTGGVEQYF
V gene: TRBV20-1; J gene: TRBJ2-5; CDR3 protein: CSAFRGTQYF
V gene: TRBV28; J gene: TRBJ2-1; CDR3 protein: CASSFSGSSYNEQFF
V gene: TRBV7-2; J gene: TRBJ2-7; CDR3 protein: CASSSEDGAGLAYEQYF
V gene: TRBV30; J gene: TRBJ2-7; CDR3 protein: CAWSAGQLYEQYF
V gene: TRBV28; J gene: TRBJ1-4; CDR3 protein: CASSQNRGQSNEKLFF
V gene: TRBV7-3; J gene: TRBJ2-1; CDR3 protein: CASSSRDYGNNEQFF
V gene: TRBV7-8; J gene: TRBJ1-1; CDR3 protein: CASSFTGTTTEAFF
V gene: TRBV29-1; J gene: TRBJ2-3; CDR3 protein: CSGRRGQGVADTQYF
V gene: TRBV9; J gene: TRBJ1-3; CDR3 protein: CASSAQTTRNTIYF
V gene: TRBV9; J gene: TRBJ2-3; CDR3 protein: CASSVSLAGVDTQYF
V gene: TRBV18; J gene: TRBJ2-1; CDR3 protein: CASSPREGEQFF
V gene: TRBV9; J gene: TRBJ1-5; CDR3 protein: CASSAGTGNQPQHF
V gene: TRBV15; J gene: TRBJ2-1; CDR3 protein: CATSREGVSGGEQFF
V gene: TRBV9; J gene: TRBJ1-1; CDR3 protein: CASSRRTENTEAFF
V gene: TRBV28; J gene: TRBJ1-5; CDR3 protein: CASSLTYNQPQHF
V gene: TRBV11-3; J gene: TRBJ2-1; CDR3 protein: CASSVTGTGNNEQFF
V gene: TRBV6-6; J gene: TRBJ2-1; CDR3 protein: CASSTTNEQFF
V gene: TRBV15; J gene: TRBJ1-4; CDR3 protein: CATSSQTAEKLFF
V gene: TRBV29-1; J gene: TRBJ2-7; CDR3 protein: CSAVLAGAGEQYF
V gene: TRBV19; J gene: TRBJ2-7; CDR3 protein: CASRRTGTYEQYF
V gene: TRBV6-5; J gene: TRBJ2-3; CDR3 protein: CASSYDRVADTQYF
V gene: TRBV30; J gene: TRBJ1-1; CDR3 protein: CAWRGRRMNTEAFF
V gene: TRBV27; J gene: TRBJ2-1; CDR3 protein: CASRYRAQAYNEQFF
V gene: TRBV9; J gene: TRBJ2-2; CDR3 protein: CASSSGSGRAGFGGELFF
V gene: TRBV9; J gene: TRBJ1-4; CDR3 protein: CASGRQGSNEKLFF
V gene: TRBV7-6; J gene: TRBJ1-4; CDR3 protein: CASSPPEPNEKLFF